This T cell receptor beta chain derives from a study of a mutant IDH1 vaccine in newly diagnosed glioma. Study as a whole: Once 4-6 weeks had passed after radiotherapy alone, vaccination started, or it started with temozolomide cycles. Patients' prior therapy spanned radiotherapy, temozolomide, or both; most underwent both. Of treated patients, 62.5% were men and about 38% women, averaging roughly 42 years.

CDR3 length: 12 amino acids. Germline V CDR1 and CDR2: SQVTM, ANQGSEA. V shed 8 bases and J 3 bases; nucleotides not matched to a gene: 5. Time point specified: week 23, last vaccination. Each vaccine dose was 300 ug of mutant IDH1 20-mer peptide, with topical imiquimod. New WHO grade 3 or 4 astrocytomas that were IDH1-mutant and ATRX-lost occurred in the donors. To note about this clone: Its matching antigen is unknown.

The data were produced by immunoSEQ multiplex PCR, yet TCRdb's version contains in-frame clones alone and is incomplete. Among tens of thousands of clones, around 80% were seen once, and the ten largest hold around 8%. The sequence came from a woman aged 40 to 55 with glioma. Some clones in this sample may be carry-over from other donors' samples. The J gene is TRBJ2-7, the V gene TRBV29-1; 9 nucleotides align to TRBD1. The sample in question was PBMCs, obtained from a glioma patient whose treatment included an IDH1 peptide vaccine. The CDR3 nucleotides read TGCAGCATCCGGGACAGGGTCTACGAGCAGTACTTC. As protein: CSIRDRVYEQYF.